One and the same sample provided the 2 T cell receptor beta chains below, sequenced in a study of cytomegalovirus exposure and HLA in healthy donors. The PCR made use of 60 Vbeta and 13 Jbeta primers. Sequencing was performed with immunoSEQ multiplex PCR; in TCRdb, only in-frame clones are kept and a portion is missing. The sample table sets out about 48,000 clones. Sequencing used PBMCs. The receptor source for this set is a woman aged 40-49 years in good health and CMV-seronegative.

The chain employs TRBV21-1 and TRBJ1-1. TRBV21-1 is labeled a pseudogene. This CDR3 region has 14 residues. The CDR3 sequence is CASTGERRNTEAFF. The DNA for the CDR3 is TGTGCCAGCACCGGGGAGCGAAGGAACACTGAAGCTTTCTTT.

This rearrangement joins TRBV10-3 to TRBJ2-4; tentatively, D is TRBD1 (6 bases). Looked up from germline, CDR1 is ENHRY and CDR2 is SYGVKD. CDR3 length: 14 amino acids. Trimming removed 10 bases from V and 0 bases from J, with 13 bases in between. CDR3 DNA sequence: TGTGCCAGAGGACAGCCCCTAGCCAAAAACATTCAGTACTTC. Translating gives CARGQPLAKNIQYF.